The clone carrying this T cell receptor beta chain was found once. The CDR3 contains 13 residues. CDR1 and CDR2 (germline): LGHNA, YNFKEQ. Trimming took off 6 bases at V and 4 bases at J, with 9 bases between the two ends. Original processing methods: For nucleated cells, counts were estimated from reference gene primer amplification. Assay: immunoSEQ multiplex PCR; the TCRdb copy retains only in-frame clones and omits some. Clone size and V and J calls were adopted from that table, with D and trimming inferred from the DNA. The sample has more than 200,000 clones; around 90% are singletons. The data belong to a study of blood T cell repertoires in COVID-19. Across the study: Acute and convalescent COVID-19 samples came from the United States, Italy and Spain.

The TCR sequence derives from an older man with acute or convalescent COVID-19. Sequencing used peripheral blood. This chain joins TRBV4-2 and TRBJ2-2; D is possibly TRBD1 (5 bases). The CDR3 coding sequence is TGTGCCAGCAGTCGAACAGGCACCGGGGAGCTGTTTTTT. Translated, it gives CASSRTGTGELFF.